This T cell receptor beta chain was sequenced during a study of T-cell memory formation after mild COVID-19. This clonotype has at least ten counts. TCRdb passed the 5' RACE reads through MiXCR, listing each CDR3 protein once. The table includes 300,000 to 350,000 distinct CDR3 sequences, 10% to 15% detected once. The sample was PBMCs or a T cell subset sorted from them (not recorded which). The source of this sequence is a man in his late teens or twenties who had mild COVID-19 (a few samples of this study predate the infection). Cell type and time point are not known.

CDR3 in amino acids: CASSFSRGSRDTQYF. In nucleotides, the CDR3 is TGCGCCAGCAGCTTTTCCAGGGGCTCACGGGATACGCAGTATTTT. This chain joins TRBV5-1 and TRBJ2-3, with D possibly matching TRBD1 (6 bases). The germline V gene has CDR1 SGHRS and CDR2 YFSETQ. There are 15 residues in the CDR3. Trimming stripped 2 bases from V and 6 bases from J, with 16 bases between.